The source of this T cell receptor (beta chain) is a study of identical twins. Everyone who gave samples was a healthy Caucasian. Study conclusions and caveats: In cord blood, abundant beta clonotypes had fewer insertions; memory showed no trend.

One entry per CDR3 protein, called by TCRdb with MiXCR from the 5' RACE reads. The table has more than 600,000 distinct CDR3 sequences, 15% to 20% seen once; the top ten hold under 15%. Regarding this clonotype: Its target is not known.

In germline, CDR1 is SGHNT, CDR2 YYREEE (reference sequence). The length of the CDR3 is 12 residues. V lost 5 bases and J 5 bases, leaving 11 bases between the germline ends. This sample also appeared in a second study, on T cells expressing NK-cell markers. Turning to that study: Seven of eight sequenced donors tested HCMV-seropositive; one tested seronegative.

The chain employs TRBV5-4 and TRBJ2-7; no reliable D call. The clonotype originates from a woman aged 18-35 years in good health. The sample comprised PBMCs. The CDR3 region has the DNA TGTGCCAGCAGTACAGAAACGGACGAGCAGTACTTC. Residues: CASSTETDEQYF.